This T cell receptor (beta chain) was recorded in a study of CD8+ T cells in alopecia areata. Overall study: Those patients who were treated received oral tofacitinib, which was given at 5 to 10 mg twice daily for moderate-to-severe alopecia areata.

RNA was isolated and reverse transcribed to cDNA, the sequencing template. Only in-frame clones appear in the TCRdb table, and some are missing; sequencing was by immunoSEQ multiplex PCR. The table includes roughly 180,000 clones, about three fifths detected once. General observations from the study: Given one nonresponder, whether baseline CD8+ expansion relates to response remains uncertain. Lesional scalp displayed greater clonality than normal scalp, most notably in alopecia totalis/universalis.

There are 15 residues in the CDR3. The trim removed 8 bases at V and 0 bases at J, leaving 6 bases unmatched. Per the germline V gene, CDR1 is SNHLY and CDR2 is FYNNEI. The treatment: oral pan-JAK inhibitor, 5-10 mg twice daily. Both peripheral blood and punch biopsies of lesional scalp skin were obtained from patients who had alopecia areata. Regarding this clone: Its antigen is unknown.

This specimen was CD4+ T cells sorted from blood, taken at week 4, from a patient treated with tofacitinib. This sequence originates from a human donor with alopecia areata. The chain joins TRBV2 to TRBJ2-7; 11 positions match TRBD2. This CDR3 reads CASVTSGALSYEQYF. CDR3 coding DNA: TGTGCCAGCGTGACTAGCGGGGCGCTCTCCTACGAGCAGTACTTC.